The following is a T cell receptor (beta chain) sequence with its context. Its antigen is currently not known. Per-base qualities were not stored, and no clone one base away is much larger. TCRdb records Illumina HiSeq 2500 as the sequencer. Quantitative 5'-RACE with molecular barcodes was used to prepare TCR beta libraries. The authors' analysis ran thus. To identify disease-linked TCR variants, a new computational method was used, one built on a probabilistic model of VDJ rearrangement. Clones were called with MiXCR by TCRdb after fastp trimmed the public reads at Q25, and only in-frame beta chains were retained. Every entry covers one CDR3 protein and lists the most common genes and DNA from its rows. The V and J calls come from TCRdb's annotation, not from the publication. A total of about 360,000 distinct CDR3 sequences appear in this sample, 20% to 25% of them only once. The ten largest account for roughly 13% of the sample.

This entry belongs to a study of CD8 T cells in ankylosing spondylitis (dated by TCRdb to 2016 to 2017). A note on the overall study: The study set out to find disease-linked TCR variants by profiling T cell receptor beta repertoires in ankylosing spondylitis patients and healthy donors. The full study cohort was made up of about two dozen ankylosing spondylitis patients and 108 healthy donors. Samples of peripheral blood were taken, and for ankylosing spondylitis patients, synovial fluid was collected as well. Study-level results and caveats: In peripheral blood, the disease-linked clones were found at relatively low frequencies and had a CD8+ phenotype. Blood from ankylosing spondylitis patients appeared to be characterized by a TCR beta motif made up of several highly homologous amino acid variants. The disease-linked clones were reported to be significantly enriched in matched synovial fluid samples from ankylosing spondylitis patients. Some motif variants were previously reported in synovial fluid and blood of reactive arthritis patients, suggesting common disease-initiation mechanisms.

Sequencing was done on a sample of blood, either unsorted or a sorted T cell fraction (not recorded which). The source of this sequence is a male donor with ankylosing spondylitis or in good health (not recorded which).

The bases read TGTGCCAGCAGCTCCTTCTCTGGCACAGATACGCAGTATTTT. It specifies CASSSFSGTDTQYF. This chain is built from TRBV7-6 and TRBJ2-3; no D gene can be assigned with confidence. Trimming costs V 4 bases and J 1 base, and their ends lie 9 bases apart. From cysteine to phenylalanine, the CDR3 is 14 amino acids long. Of all the DNA, just the CDR3 is kept, 42 bases in frame from base 1. The germline V gene sets CDR1 to SGHVS and CDR2 to FNYEAQ.